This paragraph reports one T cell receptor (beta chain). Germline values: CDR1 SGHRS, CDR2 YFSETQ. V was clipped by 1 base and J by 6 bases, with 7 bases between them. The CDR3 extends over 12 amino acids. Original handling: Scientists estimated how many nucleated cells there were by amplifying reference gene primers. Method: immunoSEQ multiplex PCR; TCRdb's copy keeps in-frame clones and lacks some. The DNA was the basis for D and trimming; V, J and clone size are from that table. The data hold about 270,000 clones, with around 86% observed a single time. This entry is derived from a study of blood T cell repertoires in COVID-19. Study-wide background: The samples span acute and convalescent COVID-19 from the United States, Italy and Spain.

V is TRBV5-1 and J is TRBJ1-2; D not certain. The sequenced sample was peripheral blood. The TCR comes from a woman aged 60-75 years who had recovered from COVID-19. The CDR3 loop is CASSLNKDGYTF. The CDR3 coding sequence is TGCGCCAGCAGCTTGAACAAAGATGGCTACACCTTC.